Each of the 25 T cell receptor beta chains below was sequenced from the same sample in a study of shared clonotypes between healthy human individuals (dated by TCRdb to the early 2020s). The library was made by the immunoSEQ multiplex PCR assay. The table comes from immuneACCESS by way of TCRdb, which keeps in-frame sequences with V and J called. Part of the clones is missing from these tables; in studies checked, under half for an unresolved V gene and the rest for unknown reasons. The sample data list 2 million to 2.5 million clones, and approximately 96% of these were observed just once. The ten largest account for roughly 0.13% of the sample. The sample taken for sequencing was naive CD4+ T cells sorted from blood. What this sample's cell subset or site label stands for: CD45RA+ positively selected. These receptors originate from a man between 18 and 29 years old in good health.

V is TRBV9 and J is TRBJ2-3, with D perhaps matching TRBD1 (5 bases). Germline V gene lookup returns CDR1 SGDLS and CDR2 YYNGEE. V was cut by 4 bases and J by 1 base, with 16 bases left in between. This CDR3 is built from 16 residues. The CDR3 bases are TGTGCCAGCAGCTCCCGGACATCTCTCCGCACAGATACGCAGTATTTT. The encoded protein is CASSSRTSLRTDTQYF.

The rearrangement uses TRBV5-1 and TRBJ1-4; TRBD1 matches at 7 bases. Germline V lookup: CDR1 SGHRS, CDR2 YFSETQ. The CDR3 spans 16 residues. V shed 4 bases and J 3 bases; nucleotides not matched to a gene: 9. CDR3 loop: CASSRDSGYPNEKLFF. The DNA of the CDR3 is TGCGCCAGCAGCAGGGACAGTGGCTATCCTAATGAAAAACTGTTTTTT.

To note about this clone: The identical CDR3 is also encoded by other nucleotide sequences in the sample. The chain joins TRBV5-1 to TRBJ1-1; D is ambiguous. Trimming shortened V by 4 bases and J by 1 base, and 11 bases separated the two germline ends. In germline, CDR1 is SGHRS, CDR2 YFSETQ. The CDR3 covers 14 residues. The CDR3 sequence is CASSPLTGNTEAFF. CDR3 coding DNA: TGCGCCAGCAGCCCATTAACCGGGAACACTGAAGCTTTCTTT.

Here the CDR3 DNA reads TGTGCCAGCAGTCCCTTCATGAACACTGAAGCTTTCTTT. This codes for CASSPFMNTEAFF. The J gene is TRBJ1-1, the V gene TRBV27; D not certain. In germline, CDR1 is MNHEY, CDR2 SMNVEV (reference sequence). Trimming stripped 5 bases from V and 0 bases from J, with 7 bases between. The CDR3 consists of 13 residues.

This clone was detected once. The chain joins TRBV7-2 to TRBJ2-7, with 8 bases lining up with TRBD2. This CDR3 has 13 amino acids. Germline V gives CDR1 SGHTA, CDR2 FQGNSA. Trimming took 5 bases from V and 3 from J; bases not matched to a gene: 3. The CDR3 coding sequence is TGTGCCAGCAGCCGGGGGGGTTTCTACGAGCAGTACTTC. Translating it yields CASSRGGFYEQYF.

V and J are TRBV28 and TRBJ1-3; D not certain. V lost 8 bases and J lost 8, with 13 bases in between. CDR1 is MDHEN, CDR2 SYDVKM, per germline. The CDR3 extends over 12 amino acids. CDR3 sequence reads: CASGRSGYTIYF. The CDR3 region has the DNA TGTGCCAGCGGCCGATCAGGATACACCATATATTTT.

The gene calls are TRBV6-6 and TRBJ2-1; D possibly corresponds to TRBD2 (5 bases). CDR3 length: 13 amino acids. V was shortened by 7 bases and J by 1 base, with 8 bases between the two germline ends. Germline V CDR1 and CDR2: MNHNY, SVGAGI (reference sequence). In DNA form, the CDR3 reads TGTGCCAGCAACGCGGGTTCCTACAATGAGCAGTTCTTC. Protein: CASNAGSYNEQFF.

This chain joins TRBV5-1 and TRBJ2-3; maybe TRBD2 (5 bases). The germline V and J ends were trimmed by 0 bases and 4 bases, with 12 bases remaining between them. In germline, CDR1 is SGHRS, CDR2 YFSETQ. The CDR3 consists of 15 residues. DNA of the CDR3: TGCGCCAGCAGCTTGGCGGGAAGATCCGCAGATACGCAGTATTTT. This translates into CASSLAGRSADTQYF. Filled out from reference TRBV5-1 and TRBJ2-3, the complete variable domain reads KAGVTQTPRYLIKTRGQQVTLSCSPISGHRSVSWYQQTPGQGLQFLFEYFSETQRNKGNFPGRFSGRQFSNSRSEMNVSTLELGDSALYLCASSLAGRSADTQYFGPGTRLTVL.

The chain links TRBV7-2 to TRBJ2-7; tentative D call: TRBD2 (6 bases). V was pared by 5 bases and J by 2 bases, with 16 bases between. The CDR3 totals 15 residues. The germline gives CDR1 SGHTA, CDR2 FQGNSA. The CDR3, as DNA: TGTGCCAGCAGCAACCCTTGGAGGGGCACCTACGAGCAGTACTTC. Its translation is CASSNPWRGTYEQYF.

J is TRBJ2-7 and V is TRBV2; no firm D call. The germline V gene encodes CDR1 SNHLY and CDR2 FYNNEI. This CDR3 spans 11 amino acids. Trimming shortened V by 3 bases and J by 12 bases, and 12 bases separated the two germline ends. CDR3 in DNA: TGTGCCAGCAGTGACGACCTTAGATGGTACTTC. This gives the protein CASSDDLRWYF. Complete variable domain (other parts from reference TRBV2 and TRBJ2-7): EPEVTQTPSHQVTQMGQEVILRCVPISNHLYFYWYRQILGQKVEFLVSFYNNEISEKSEIFDDQFSVERPDGSNFTLKIRSTKLEDSAMYFCASSDDLRWYFGPGTRLTVT.

The chain employs TRBV5-8 and TRBJ2-5; D is uncertain. The V end lost 4 bases, the J end lost 5 bases, and 12 bases lay between the germline ends. Per germline, CDR1 SGHTS and CDR2 YDEGEE. The CDR3 is 13 residues long. CDR3 loop: CASSQIFGETQYF. CDR3 nucleotide sequence: TGTGCCAGCAGCCAAATCTTTGGGGAGACCCAGTACTTC.

This sequence joins TRBV28 and TRBJ1-2; 9 positions agree with TRBD1. The CDR3 sequence is 13 residues long. J was trimmed by 7 bases and V by 7 bases; bases with no gene match: 7. Germline CDR1 is MDHEN and CDR2 is SYDVKM. The CDR3 reads CASILQGAGGYTF. For the CDR3, the DNA is TGTGCCAGCATCCTACAGGGGGCTGGTGGCTACACCTTC.

The rearrangement uses TRBV6-1 and TRBJ2-5; D might be TRBD1 (6 bases). V lost 5 bases, J lost 2 bases, and 15 bases lay in between. This CDR3 is built from 15 residues. Germline assignment: CDR1 MNHNS and CDR2 SASEGT. CDR3 amino acids: CASSTQGGVQETQYF. CDR3 in DNA: TGTGCCAGCAGTACCCAAGGGGGAGTTCAAGAGACCCAGTACTTC.

The chain joins TRBV6-1 to TRBJ2-3, with TRBD2 matching over 11 bases. The germline gives CDR1 MNHNS, CDR2 SASEGT. The CDR3 is 17 residues long. The ends lost 4 bases at V and 2 bases at J; junction bases unmatched: 8. CDR3 amino acids: CASSAQTSGVSTDTQYF. CDR3 DNA: TGTGCCAGCAGTGCCCAGACTAGCGGGGTCTCCACAGATACGCAGTATTTT.

This clone has a single count. The gene calls are TRBV4-1 and TRBJ2-1; 9 positions agree with TRBD2. Trimming removed 1 base from V and 9 bases from J; junction bases left unmatched: 7. This CDR3 region has 15 residues. CDR1 is MGHRA, CDR2 YSYEKL, per germline. The CDR3 sequence: CASSQGAGGHGEQFF. The CDR3 DNA is TGCGCCAGCAGCCAAGGAGCGGGGGGCCACGGTGAGCAGTTCTTC.

The chain recombines TRBV5-1 with TRBJ2-1, with D perhaps given as TRBD1 or TRBD2 (5 bases each). V was cut by 4 bases and J by 6 bases, with 11 bases left in between. The V gene's germline CDR1 is SGHRS and CDR2 YFSETQ. The CDR3 covers 13 residues. CDR3 sequence: CASSLGASNEQFF. The CDR3 nucleotides are TGCGCCAGCAGCCTCGGGGCTAGCAATGAGCAGTTCTTC. Full variable domain (missing parts from reference TRBV5-1 and TRBJ2-1): KAGVTQTPRYLIKTRGQQVTLSCSPISGHRSVSWYQQTPGQGLQFLFEYFSETQRNKGNFPGRFSGRQFSNSRSEMNVSTLELGDSALYLCASSLGASNEQFFGPGTRLTVL.

The chain recombines TRBV14 with TRBJ2-2; D remains ambiguous. Germline V gene lookup returns CDR1 SGHDN and CDR2 FVKESK. The CDR3 is 12 amino acids. V shed 1 base and J shed 7 bases, with 4 bases lying between them. The CDR3 spells CASSQVGGELFF. DNA for the CDR3: TGTGCCAGCAGCCAAGTTGGCGGGGAGCTGTTTTTT. Looking up the rest from reference TRBV14 and TRBJ2-2 gives the full variable domain: EAGVTQFPSHSVIEKGQTVTLRCDPISGHDNLYWYRRVMGKEIKFLLHFVKESKQDESGMPNNRFLAERTGGTYSTLKVQPAELEDSGVYFCASSQVGGELFFGEGSRLTVL.

The chain joins TRBV28 to TRBJ1-1; no clear D gene. CDR1 is MDHEN, CDR2 SYDVKM, per germline. The CDR3 sequence is 11 residues long. V was pared by 7 bases and J by 7 bases, with 10 bases between. CDR3 bases: TGTGCCAGCAAAACGAGGGATGAAGCTTTCTTT. Translation gives CASKTRDEAFF. Based on the CDR3 plus reference TRBV28 and TRBJ1-1, the full variable domain is DVKVTQSSRYLVKRTGEKVFLECVQDMDHENMFWYRQDPGLGLRLIYFSYDVKMKEKGDIPEGYSVSREKKERFSLILESASTNQTSMYLCASKTRDEAFFGQGTRLTVV.

The CDR3 DNA reads TGTGCCAGCAGCCAGCGGGGAGTCACTGAAGCTTTCTTT. The encoded protein is CASSQRGVTEAFF. The V and J genes are TRBV7-9 and TRBJ1-1, with unresolved D. The CDR3 is made up of 13 amino acids. Trimming pared 5 bases from V and 4 bases from J, leaving 11 bases between. Germline V CDR1 and CDR2: SEHNR, FQNEAQ (reference sequence).

This clone was counted a few times. V and J are TRBV5-6 and TRBJ1-6; 8 nucleotides agree with TRBD1. This CDR3 has 16 residues. CDR1 SGHDT and CDR2 YYEEEE come from the germline V gene. Trimming at V came to 3 bases and at J to 5 bases, leaving 7 bases not matched to a gene. The CDR3 loop reads CASSWGQAGNNSPLHF. In nucleotides, the CDR3 is TGTGCCAGCAGCTGGGGACAGGCGGGAAATAATTCACCCCTCCACTTT.

As regards this clone: Within the sample, other DNA sequences also encode this same CDR3. The gene calls are TRBV10-3 and TRBJ2-7, with 9 bases matching TRBD2. Trimming at V came to 2 bases and at J to 4 bases, leaving 6 bases not matched to a gene. Germline V gives CDR1 ENHRY, CDR2 SYGVKD. The CDR3 is made up of 15 amino acids. Here the CDR3 DNA reads TGTGCCATCAGTGAGAGCGGGGGGAGTTCTTACGAGCAGTACTTC. Its translation: CAISESGGSSYEQYF.

The V and J genes are TRBV30 and TRBJ1-2; 7 bases line up with TRBD1. The germline gives CDR1 GTSNPN, CDR2 SVGIG (reference sequence). The CDR3 sequence is 15 residues long. Trimming at V came to 2 bases and at J to 4 bases, leaving 10 bases not matched to a gene. CDR3 nucleotide sequence: TGTGCCTGGAGTCAACAGGGGATCCCCACCTATGGCTACACCTTC. It yields the protein CAWSQQGIPTYGYTF.

The chain uses TRBV7-2 and TRBJ1-6; D might be TRBD1 (6 bases). Germline loops: CDR1 SGHTA, CDR2 FQGNSA. The CDR3 has 15 amino acids. Trimming cost V 1 base and J 7 bases, with 11 bases left between them. The CDR3 reads CASSLGPGENSPLHF. Here the CDR3 DNA reads TGTGCCAGCAGCTTAGGGCCAGGGGAGAATTCACCCCTCCACTTT.

The chain has TRBV6-5 and TRBJ2-7; D is ambiguous. The CDR3 extends over 12 amino acids. Germline loops: CDR1 MNHEY, CDR2 SVGAGI. V lost 5 bases, J lost 0 bases, and 5 bases lay in between. This chain's CDR3 is CASSASSYEQYF. The CDR3 coding sequence is TGTGCCAGCAGTGCGAGCTCCTACGAGCAGTACTTC.

The V and J genes are TRBV30 and TRBJ2-5, with 7 bases matching TRBD1. Germline-derived CDR1 and CDR2 are GTSNPN and SVGIG (reference sequence). The CDR3 is 12 residues long. The ends lost 2 bases at V and 7 bases at J; junction bases unmatched: 4. As DNA, the CDR3 is TGTGCCTGGAGTACACCAGGGGGGACCCAGTACTTC. Translated, it gives CAWSTPGGTQYF.